The rows below give T cell receptor beta chains drawn from one sample of a study of blood T cell repertoires in COVID-19. TCRdb's copy holds only in-frame clones and misses some; the assay was immunoSEQ multiplex PCR. Among approximately 49,000 clones, 80% to 85% were seen once, and the ten largest hold 1.6%. Sample: peripheral blood. Source of these receptors: a man aged 50 or older with acute or convalescent COVID-19. Each CDR3 is given with its conserved first and last residue. Fields, in order: CDR3 DNA, CDR3 protein, clone size, J gene, D gene, V gene. The D gene is left open where the match is weak. Size values are once, few and many counts, or a class for expanded clones, and some rows have none.

cdr3_nt: TGCAGCGTTGGGGGACAGGGCAATCAGCCCCAGCATTTT
cdr3_aa: CSVGGQGNQPQHF
clone_size: .
j_call: TRBJ1-5
d_call: TRBD1
v_call: TRBV29-1

cdr3_nt: TGTGCCAGCAGCCAAGATAGGTCGACTAGTAGGCACAATGAGCAGTTCTTC
cdr3_aa: CASSQDRSTSRHNEQFF
clone_size: few
j_call: TRBJ2-1
d_call: .
v_call: TRBV4-2

cdr3_nt: TGTGCCAGCAGTTGGCAGGGGATCACCACAGATACGCAGTATTTT
cdr3_aa: CASSWQGITTDTQYF
clone_size: once
j_call: TRBJ2-3
d_call: .
v_call: TRBV6-5

cdr3_nt: TGCGCCAGCAGCTTAAGTGGGGCCGGACAGGGGACTGGCTACACCTTC
cdr3_aa: CASSLSGAGQGTGYTF
clone_size: .
j_call: TRBJ1-2
d_call: TRBD1
v_call: TRBV5-1

cdr3_nt: TGTGCCAGCAGTTACCTAGTGGACACCATATATTTT
cdr3_aa: CASSYLVDTIYF
clone_size: .
j_call: TRBJ1-3
d_call: .
v_call: TRBV6-6

cdr3_nt: TGTGCCAGCAGCTTGGTGTTCCAGGGAAGGAACGGCTACACCTTC
cdr3_aa: CASSLVFQGRNGYTF
clone_size: .
j_call: TRBJ1-2
d_call: .
v_call: TRBV5-4

cdr3_nt: TGTGCCAGCAGCTTAGTTGGCGGCAGTTATAAACTGTTTTTT
cdr3_aa: CASSLVGGSYKLFF
clone_size: .
j_call: TRBJ1-4
d_call: .
v_call: TRBV11-2

cdr3_nt: TGTGCCAGCAGCCAAGCTTATGGCTACACCTTC
cdr3_aa: CASSQAYGYTF
clone_size: .
j_call: TRBJ1-2
d_call: .
v_call: TRBV3-1/TRBV3-2

cdr3_nt: TGTGCCAGCAGTGCCACTTCAGGGTCCTCCCGTGAGACCCAGTACTTC
cdr3_aa: CASSATSGSSRETQYF
clone_size: .
j_call: TRBJ2-5
d_call: .
v_call: TRBV25-1

cdr3_nt: TGTGCCAGCAGCCTCGGGACTTACTACAATGAGCAGTTCTTC
cdr3_aa: CASSLGTYYNEQFF
clone_size: once
j_call: TRBJ2-1
d_call: .
v_call: TRBV16

cdr3_nt: TGTGCCAGCAGCTTAATCGGGGGGGGTGGAAACACCATATATTTT
cdr3_aa: CASSLIGGGGNTIYF
clone_size: .
j_call: TRBJ1-3
d_call: .
v_call: TRBV7-2

cdr3_nt: TGTGCCACCGGGACAGGGGCCTATGGCTACACCTTC
cdr3_aa: CATGTGAYGYTF
clone_size: .
j_call: TRBJ1-2
d_call: TRBD1
v_call: TRBV24-1

cdr3_nt: TGTGCCAGCAGCTTAACTCCTCCCGGGACAACAACTAATGAAAAACTGTTTTTT
cdr3_aa: CASSLTPPGTTTNEKLFF
clone_size: few
j_call: TRBJ1-4
d_call: .
v_call: TRBV5-5

cdr3_nt: TGTGCCAGCTCACCAGGGGCCGAGCAGTACTTC
cdr3_aa: CASSPGAEQYF
clone_size: once
j_call: TRBJ2-7
d_call: .
v_call: TRBV18

cdr3_nt: TGTGCCAGCAAACATCAGGGGAATTATGGCTACACCTTC
cdr3_aa: CASKHQGNYGYTF
clone_size: .
j_call: TRBJ1-2
d_call: .
v_call: TRBV28

cdr3_nt: TGTGCCAGTAGTCCGGGGTACACCGGGGAGCTGTTTTTT
cdr3_aa: CASSPGYTGELFF
clone_size: .
j_call: TRBJ2-2
d_call: .
v_call: TRBV19

cdr3_nt: TGTGCCAGTAGTTCCCGGACTAGCGGTTACAATGAGCAGTTCTTC
cdr3_aa: CASSSRTSGYNEQFF
clone_size: .
j_call: TRBJ2-1
d_call: TRBD2
v_call: TRBV19

cdr3_nt: TGTGCCAATCCCCTAGCGGGAGGGAGCACAGATACGCAGTATTTT
cdr3_aa: CANPLAGGSTDTQYF
clone_size: .
j_call: TRBJ2-3
d_call: TRBD2
v_call: TRBV6-5

cdr3_nt: TGTGCCAGCAGAGAACCGGGACTAGCGGGAGCCAATGAGCAGTTCTTC
cdr3_aa: CASREPGLAGANEQFF
clone_size: .
j_call: TRBJ2-1
d_call: TRBD2
v_call: TRBV28

cdr3_nt: TGTGCCAGTACCTACCGTTTTGGGGCGCCTGGAAACACCATATATTTT
cdr3_aa: CASTYRFGAPGNTIYF
clone_size: few
j_call: TRBJ1-3
d_call: .
v_call: TRBV19

cdr3_nt: TGTGCCAGCTCACCCCCTGGACAGGGGCCCACGTCTGGAAACACCATATATTTT
cdr3_aa: CASSPPGQGPTSGNTIYF
clone_size: .
j_call: TRBJ1-3
d_call: TRBD1
v_call: TRBV18

cdr3_nt: TGCGCCAGCAGCTTGGGGGACATCGACTATGGCTACACCTTC
cdr3_aa: CASSLGDIDYGYTF
clone_size: .
j_call: TRBJ1-2
d_call: .
v_call: TRBV5-1

cdr3_nt: TGTGCCAGCAGCCCGACAGGCGTCACTGAAGCTTTCTTT
cdr3_aa: CASSPTGVTEAFF
clone_size: .
j_call: TRBJ1-1
d_call: .
v_call: TRBV6-5

cdr3_nt: TGTGCCACCAGTGGTATCACTAGCGGGATGGGGGAGACCCAGTACTTC
cdr3_aa: CATSGITSGMGETQYF
clone_size: .
j_call: TRBJ2-5
d_call: TRBD2
v_call: TRBV24-1

cdr3_nt: TGTGCCACCAGCCGGCATTATAAGGGGTCGGCGAGTGAGACCCAGTACTTC
cdr3_aa: CATSRHYKGSASETQYF
clone_size: once
j_call: TRBJ2-5
d_call: .
v_call: TRBV15

cdr3_nt: TGTGCCAGCAGCGAGCGGGGGGATAGCGGGAAGGGAGACGAGCAGTACTTC
cdr3_aa: CASSERGDSGKGDEQYF
clone_size: .
j_call: TRBJ2-7
d_call: TRBD2
v_call: TRBV9

cdr3_nt: TGTGCCAGCAGCCAAGATCTCAGGGGCGGGTTGAACACTGAAGCTTTCTTT
cdr3_aa: CASSQDLRGGLNTEAFF
clone_size: .
j_call: TRBJ1-1
d_call: .
v_call: TRBV3-1/TRBV3-2

cdr3_nt: TGTGCCAGCAGTTTATTTTACTCTGGAAACACCATATATTTT
cdr3_aa: CASSLFYSGNTIYF
clone_size: .
j_call: TRBJ1-3
d_call: .
v_call: TRBV28

cdr3_nt: TGTGCCAGCAGTTCCCCAAGACGTAGGGGAACCGGGGAGCTGTTTTTT
cdr3_aa: CASSSPRRRGTGELFF
clone_size: .
j_call: TRBJ2-2
d_call: .
v_call: TRBV27

cdr3_nt: TGCGCCAGCAGTGCAGGGTCTGCTCGAAATGAGCAGTTCTTC
cdr3_aa: CASSAGSARNEQFF
clone_size: .
j_call: TRBJ2-1
d_call: .
v_call: TRBV10-1

cdr3_nt: TGCGCCAGCAGCCAAGGTCGAGGGTATGGAGCGGGGGGGCGAGAGACCCAGTACTTC
cdr3_aa: CASSQGRGYGAGGRETQYF
clone_size: .
j_call: TRBJ2-5
d_call: TRBD2
v_call: TRBV4-3

cdr3_nt: TGCGCCAGCAGCCAAGGCTCTTTTCTAGCGGAAAAAGCCGATACGCAGTATTTT
cdr3_aa: CASSQGSFLAEKADTQYF
clone_size: .
j_call: TRBJ2-3
d_call: TRBD2
v_call: TRBV4-3

cdr3_nt: TGTGCCAGCAGTCTTGCTGGAAACACCATATATTTT
cdr3_aa: CASSLAGNTIYF
clone_size: .
j_call: TRBJ1-3
d_call: .
v_call: TRBV25-1

cdr3_nt: TGTGCCAGCAGTTTGACATCTTTCTCTGGAAACACCATATATTTT
cdr3_aa: CASSLTSFSGNTIYF
clone_size: .
j_call: TRBJ1-3
d_call: .
v_call: TRBV11-3

cdr3_nt: TGTGCCAGCAGCTTTTCGGGACATTTCACAGATACGCAGTATTTT
cdr3_aa: CASSFSGHFTDTQYF
clone_size: .
j_call: TRBJ2-3
d_call: .
v_call: TRBV7-2

cdr3_nt: TGTGCCAGTACTCGCGGGTTACTCTCTGGGGCCAACGTCCTGACTTTC
cdr3_aa: CASTRGLLSGANVLTF
clone_size: .
j_call: TRBJ2-6
d_call: .
v_call: TRBV19

cdr3_nt: TGTGCCATCAGTGGCCCGGACACGGTATACACCATATATTTT
cdr3_aa: CAISGPDTVYTIYF
clone_size: .
j_call: TRBJ1-3
d_call: .
v_call: TRBV10-3

cdr3_nt: TGTGCCATCAGTGCTCCTCCAGGCTACAATGAGCAGTTCTTC
cdr3_aa: CAISAPPGYNEQFF
clone_size: .
j_call: TRBJ2-1
d_call: .
v_call: TRBV10-3

cdr3_nt: TGCGCCAGCAGCTTGGCACACAGGGGAACTAATGAAAAACTGTTTTTT
cdr3_aa: CASSLAHRGTNEKLFF
clone_size: .
j_call: TRBJ1-4
d_call: TRBD1
v_call: TRBV5-1

cdr3_nt: TGTGCCAGCAGCGAGCCTAGCGGTTGGACCGGGGAGCTGTTTTTT
cdr3_aa: CASSEPSGWTGELFF
clone_size: .
j_call: TRBJ2-2
d_call: TRBD2
v_call: TRBV11-2

cdr3_nt: TGTGCCAGTAAGCGGAGAATTGACTCACCCCTCCACTTT
cdr3_aa: CASKRRIDSPLHF
clone_size: .
j_call: TRBJ1-6
d_call: .
v_call: TRBV19

cdr3_nt: TGTGCCAGCTCAAGACAGGGTGGTGATCAGCCCCAGCATTTT
cdr3_aa: CASSRQGGDQPQHF
clone_size: .
j_call: TRBJ1-5
d_call: TRBD1
v_call: TRBV18

cdr3_nt: TGTGCCAGCAGCGGAAGGTCCGGGACTGCGGTAGTGGTAGCTTTCTTT
cdr3_aa: CASSGRSGTAVVVAFF
clone_size: .
j_call: TRBJ1-1
d_call: .
v_call: TRBV2

cdr3_nt: TGTGCCAGCTCAACAGGGGGCCAGAACACCGGGGAGCTGTTTTTT
cdr3_aa: CASSTGGQNTGELFF
clone_size: .
j_call: TRBJ2-2
d_call: TRBD1
v_call: TRBV7-9

cdr3_nt: TGTGCCAGCAGTTTGGACAGGCCTTCCTCTGGAAACACCATATATTTT
cdr3_aa: CASSLDRPSSGNTIYF
clone_size: .
j_call: TRBJ1-3
d_call: TRBD1
v_call: TRBV6-6

cdr3_nt: TGTGCCAGCAGCTCGGTGCGGGGGCATAACACCGGGGAGCTGTTTTTT
cdr3_aa: CASSSVRGHNTGELFF
clone_size: .
j_call: TRBJ2-2
d_call: .
v_call: TRBV5-4

cdr3_nt: TGTGCCTGGACCGGAGGTCAGCCCCAGCATTTT
cdr3_aa: CAWTGGQPQHF
clone_size: .
j_call: TRBJ1-5
d_call: .
v_call: TRBV30

cdr3_nt: TGTGCCAGCAGTGAACTTAACAGTAGCACAGATACGCAGTATTTT
cdr3_aa: CASSELNSSTDTQYF
clone_size: .
j_call: TRBJ2-3
d_call: .
v_call: TRBV6-1

cdr3_nt: TGTGCCAGTAGTATTAGTGCGCTAGCGGGAGGGGCCGGCAAGACCCAGTACTTC
cdr3_aa: CASSISALAGGAGKTQYF
clone_size: .
j_call: TRBJ2-5
d_call: TRBD2
v_call: TRBV19

cdr3_nt: TGTGCCAGCAGTTTTCGGCAGGGCTCCTACAATGAGCAGTTCTTC
cdr3_aa: CASSFRQGSYNEQFF
clone_size: .
j_call: TRBJ2-1
d_call: .
v_call: TRBV27

cdr3_nt: TGTGCCAGCAGCTTAGCGGGGTCAGGAGGAGGCGAGCAGTACTTC
cdr3_aa: CASSLAGSGGGEQYF
clone_size: .
j_call: TRBJ2-7
d_call: .
v_call: TRBV7-2